The 2 T cell receptor beta chains given below trace back to one sample, sequenced in a study of cytomegalovirus exposure and HLA in healthy donors. The PCR had 60 Vbeta and 13 Jbeta primers. Assay: immunoSEQ multiplex PCR; the TCRdb copy retains only in-frame clones and omits some. The table gives about 160,000 clones; the top ten clones make up 1% to 1.5% of it. The sequencing sample was made of PBMCs. The receptors derive from a woman aged 60-75 years in good health and CMV-seronegative.

CDR3 amino acids: CASSPRGGQEDTQYF. In DNA form, the CDR3 reads TGTGCCAGCAGCCCACGGGGGGGCCAAGAAGATACGCAGTATTTT. The chain recombines TRBV5-4 with TRBJ2-3, with 8 bases lining up with TRBD2. The CDR3 has 15 amino acids. Germline CDR1 SGHNT, CDR2 YYREEE (reference sequence). After removal of 4 bases from V and 5 bases from J, the junction contained 9 bases not matched to a gene. Drawing the rest from reference TRBV5-4 and TRBJ2-3, the complete variable domain is ETGVTQSPTHLIKTRGQQVTLRCSSQSGHNTVSWYQQALGQGPQFIFQYYREEENGRGNFPPRFSGLQFPNYSSELNVNALELDDSALYLCASSPRGGQEDTQYFGPGTRLTVL.

The CDR3 DNA sequence: TGTGCCAGTAGTCCCTCCCGACAGGATAGCAATCAGCCCCAGCATTTT. Translation: CASSPSRQDSNQPQHF. The V gene is TRBV19, the J gene TRBJ1-5; D perhaps matches TRBD1 (6 bases). With 5 bases removed from V and 0 bases from J, the gap between germline ends came to 14 bases. The germline gives CDR1 LNHDA, CDR2 SQIVND (reference sequence). The CDR3 extends over 16 amino acids.